This is a list of T cell receptor beta chains from one sample in a study of cytomegalovirus exposure and HLA in healthy donors. The repertoire was sequenced with immunoSEQ multiplex PCR; TCRdb's copy has only in-frame clones and lacks some. The repertoire holds around 110,000 clones, with roughly 68% as singletons. Sequencing was done on a sample of PBMCs. These receptor sequences come from a woman in her 30s in good health and CMV-seronegative. CDR3s leave out the opening cysteine and the closing phenylalanine or tryptophan.

v_gene	j_gene	CDR3aa
TRBV27	TRBJ2-7	ASKQGGWVDEQY
TRBV4-1	TRBJ1-3	ASSQEVARAGNTIY
TRBV7-8	TRBJ2-1	ASSPQGLAGAYNEQF
TRBV11-2	TRBJ2-3	ASSLLSGRASSDTQY
TRBV5-1	TRBJ2-7	ASSLQPQVIDEQY
TRBV5-6	TRBJ2-7	ASSGLLALGQY
TRBV21-1	TRBJ1-1	ASSKDCQGLMNTEAF
TRBV13	TRBJ2-7	ASSDRDRRNSYEQY
TRBV6-6	TRBJ2-3	ASSYLSGSTDTQY
TRBV28	TRBJ1-5	ASSSTGSSQPQH
TRBV30	TRBJ2-1	AWRGRGQGLL
TRBV18	TRBJ1-5	ASSPDGLNQPQH
TRBV7-8	TRBJ2-3	ASSLAGTGDHDTQY